Below, 29 T cell receptor beta chains from the same sample are listed, as sequenced in a study of cytomegalovirus exposure and HLA in healthy donors. Use of 60 Vbeta and 13 Jbeta primers characterized the PCR. Clones were sequenced by immunoSEQ multiplex PCR, and TCRdb holds only the in-frame ones, with some missing. The data hold about 110,000 clones, with about 80% observed a single time. The sample taken for sequencing was PBMCs. The receptors shown here come from a man aged 25 to 40 in good health and CMV-seropositive.

This clone is a singleton in its sample. This CDR3 is also generated by other DNA sequences in the sample. The chain recombines TRBV6-5 with TRBJ2-5; 8 bases map to TRBD1. CDR1 and CDR2 from the germline V gene are MNHEY and SVGAGI. Germline trimming cut 0 bases from V and 2 bases from J; bases unmatched to any gene: 5. The CDR3 is 16 residues long. This CDR3 is CASSYSARGLQETQYF. DNA for the CDR3: TGTGCCAGCAGTTACTCGGCCAGGGGGCTTCAAGAGACCCAGTACTTC.

V usage is TRBV7-6 and J usage is TRBJ2-7; 7 bases match TRBD2. Germline assignment: CDR1 SGHVS and CDR2 FNYEAQ. The CDR3 is made up of 12 amino acids. V was clipped by 10 bases and J by 0 bases; unmatched bases: 3. The CDR3 loop is CATSGDSYEQYF. The CDR3 DNA follows: TGTGCCACTAGCGGTGACTCCTACGAGCAGTACTTC.

The V gene is TRBV5-6, the J gene TRBJ2-7, with a possible D match to TRBD2 (7 bases). Trimming shortened V by 2 bases and J by 4 bases, and 16 bases separated the two germline ends. There are 15 residues in the CDR3. Germline V gene data show CDR1 as SGHDT and CDR2 as YYEEEE. The CDR3: CASSFRAGAFYEQYF. CDR3 nucleotide sequence: TGTGCCAGCAGCTTTCGGGCGGGGGCCTTTTACGAGCAGTACTTC. Together with reference TRBV5-6 and TRBJ2-7, the CDR3 gives the full variable domain: DAGVTQSPTHLIKTRGQQVTLRCSPKSGHDTVSWYQQALGQGPQFIFQYYEEEERQRGNFPDRFSGHQFPNYSSELNVNALLLGDSALYLCASSFRAGAFYEQYFGPGTRLTVT.

This chain links TRBV5-1 with TRBJ2-7, with 7 bases that match TRBD1. The J segment lost 2 bases and the V segment lost 5 bases, leaving 10 bases of the junction unmatched. The germline CDR1 and CDR2 sequences are SGHRS and YFSETQ. The length of the CDR3 is 15 residues. CDR3 DNA: TGCGCCAGCAGGGGAAACAGGGGTGCAACCTACGAGCAGTACTTC. Encoded protein: CASRGNRGATYEQYF.

This clone was seen only a few times. The CDR3 DNA reads as TGTGCCAGCAGTCAGGAAGGACAGCAAAACATTCAGTACTTC. Amino acid sequence: CASSQEGQQNIQYF. The rearrangement links TRBV2 to TRBJ2-4, with TRBD1 as a possible D gene (6 bases). Germline lookup yields CDR1 SNHLY and CDR2 FYNNEI. V lost 5 bases to trimming and J lost 5 bases, with 13 bases between them. The length of the CDR3 is 14 residues.

The V call is TRBV9, the J call TRBJ1-3, with TRBD1 matching over 9 bases. Germline V gives CDR1 SGDLS, CDR2 YYNGEE. V was clipped by 4 bases and J by 2 bases; unmatched bases: 4. The CDR3 length is 15 residues. CDR3 sequence (DNA): TGTGCCAGCAGCAGAGGGGACAGGGCTGGAAACACCATATATTTT. Translated: CASSRGDRAGNTIYF.

This clone has only a few counts. The J gene is TRBJ2-2, the V gene TRBV10-1; a possible D gene is TRBD1 (6 bases). The CDR3 has 15 amino acids. CDR1 WNHNN and CDR2 SYGVQD come from the germline V gene (reference sequence). The V gene lost 3 bases and the J gene lost 3 bases, with 11 bases spanning the gap. CDR3 bases: TGCGCCAGCAGTGAATTGGGGGCCGACACCGGGGAGCTGTTTTTT. Translating it yields CASSELGADTGELFF.

The chain uses TRBV5-4 and TRBJ2-5, with D unclear. V lost 7 bases, J lost 2 bases, and 18 bases lay in between. The CDR3 is 15 amino acids. The V gene's germline CDR1 is SGHNT and CDR2 YYREEE (reference sequence). The CDR3 loop is CASQVVGQLQETQYF. CDR3 in DNA: TGTGCCAGCCAGGTGGTCGGTCAGTTGCAAGAGACCCAGTACTTC.

The gene calls are TRBV19 and TRBJ1-2, with 8 bases aligning to TRBD1. The CDR3 is 14 residues long. CDR1 is LNHDA and CDR2 is SQIVND in the germline V gene (reference sequence). J lost 1 base, V lost 6 bases, and 4 bases had no gene match. The CDR3 DNA reads as TGTGCCAGTAGGGGACAGGCGAATAACTATGGCTACACCTTC. Translated: CASRGQANNYGYTF. Drawing the rest from reference TRBV19 and TRBJ1-2, the complete variable domain is DGGITQSPKYLFRKEGQNVTLSCEQNLNHDAMYWYRQDPGQGLRLIYYSQIVNDFQKGDIAEGYSVSREKKESFPLTVTSAQKNPTAFYLCASRGQANNYGYTFGSGTRLTVV.

The chain combines TRBV29-1 with TRBJ2-2; tentative D call: TRBD2 (7 bases). From germline, CDR1 is SQVTM and CDR2 ANQGSEA. The CDR3 length is 14 residues. Between the trimmed V and J ends, which lost 6 bases and 6 bases, there was a span of 17 bases. CDR3 DNA: TGCAGCGTGGCCAGCTCGGGGGGCGCCGGGGAGCTGTTTTTT. Translating gives CSVASSGGAGELFF.

The CDR3 bases are TGCGCCAGCAGCTCTCAACTTGGGGCCCCTGGGGCCAACGTCCTGACTTTC. The encoded protein is CASSSQLGAPGANVLTF. V gene TRBV4-1 combines with J gene TRBJ2-6; maybe TRBD1 (5 bases). The CDR3 extends over 17 amino acids. CDR1 MGHRA and CDR2 YSYEKL come from the germline V gene. V was cut by 5 bases and J by 2 bases, with 16 bases left in between.

The chain has TRBV7-9 and TRBJ2-1, with 7 bases fitting TRBD1. V was clipped by 8 bases and J by 6 bases; unmatched bases: 4. The V gene's germline CDR1 is SEHNR and CDR2 FQNEAQ (reference sequence). The CDR3 extends over 12 amino acids. CDR3 DNA sequence: TGTGCCAGCTCCGACAGGGTCAATGAGCAGTTCTTC. This codes for CASSDRVNEQFF.

V and J are TRBV6-5 and TRBJ1-1; the D is unclear. Germline V gene data show CDR1 as MNHEY and CDR2 as SVGAGI. The length of the CDR3 is 13 residues. The V end was cut by 7 bases, the J end by 3 bases, with 12 bases between. CDR3 loop: CASKRQVDTEAFF. DNA of the CDR3: TGTGCCAGCAAACGGCAGGTAGACACTGAAGCTTTCTTT.

This chain joins TRBV5-6 and TRBJ2-1, with no clear D. The CDR3 extends over 14 amino acids. The V gene's germline CDR1 is SGHDT and CDR2 YYEEEE. Trimming left V 4 bases short and J 4 bases short, with 12 bases between. The CDR3 here is CASSPYFRYNEQFF. The CDR3 nucleotides read TGTGCCAGCAGCCCTTATTTTAGATACAATGAGCAGTTCTTC.

This chain joins TRBV7-8 and TRBJ1-5; TRBD1 is a possible D gene (5 bases). Deletions cut 4 bases from V and 7 bases from J, with 17 bases between. Germline V CDR1 and CDR2: SGHVS, FQNEAQ. CDR3 size: 15 residues. CDR3 coding DNA: TGTGCCAGCAGCTCCTGGGGCTTCGACCTCCAGCCCCAGCATTTT. This translates into CASSSWGFDLQPQHF. The whole variable domain, filled in from reference TRBV7-8 and TRBJ1-5, reads GAGVSQSPRYKVAKRGQDVALRCDPISGHVSLFWYQQALGQGPEFLTYFQNEAQLDKSGLPSDRFFAERPEGSVSTLKIQRTQQEDSAVYLCASSSWGFDLQPQHFGDGTRLSIL.

The gene calls are TRBV23-1 and TRBJ2-1; D is ambiguous. TRBV23-1 falls under the ORF class, with uncertain function. Trimming removed 3 bases from V and 0 bases from J, with 21 bases in between. This CDR3 contains 19 residues. The CDR3 reads CASSHPKMPTLSSYNEQFF. CDR3 coding DNA: TGCGCCAGCAGTCACCCAAAAATGCCGACTTTAAGCTCCTACAATGAGCAGTTCTTC.

The V call is TRBV2, the J call TRBJ2-5, with TRBD2 matching 9 bases. Germline CDR1 reads SNHLY; CDR2 reads FYNNEI. CDR3 length: 14 residues. The J segment lost 6 bases and the V segment lost 7 bases, leaving 9 bases of the junction unmatched. CDR3 sequence: CASTGGAGGKTQYF. The CDR3 nucleotides are TGTGCCAGCACCGGGGGGGCGGGGGGGAAGACCCAGTACTTC. Supplemented by reference TRBV2 and TRBJ2-5, the full variable domain reads EPEVTQTPSHQVTQMGQEVILRCVPISNHLYFYWYRQILGQKVEFLVSFYNNEISEKSEIFDDQFSVERPDGSNFTLKIRSTKLEDSAMYFCASTGGAGGKTQYFGPGTRLLVL.

V is TRBV14 and J is TRBJ2-1; 13 bases are a match to TRBD2. J was trimmed by 8 bases and V by 4 bases; bases with no gene match: 8. CDR1 is SGHDN, CDR2 FVKESK, per germline. This CDR3 region has 16 residues. The CDR3 protein is CASSPRTSGGVYEQFF. The CDR3 coding sequence is TGTGCCAGCAGCCCGAGAACTAGCGGGGGGGTCTATGAGCAGTTCTTC. The full variable domain, rest sourced from reference TRBV14 and TRBJ2-1, is EAGVTQFPSHSVIEKGQTVTLRCDPISGHDNLYWYRRVMGKEIKFLLHFVKESKQDESGMPNNRFLAERTGGTYSTLKVQPAELEDSGVYFCASSPRTSGGVYEQFFGPGTRLTVL.

This clone was observed once. The rearrangement uses TRBV5-1 and TRBJ1-2; a possible D gene is TRBD1 (5 bases). CDR3 length equals 14 residues. Looked up from germline, CDR1 is SGHRS and CDR2 is YFSETQ. V lost 0 bases and J lost 4, with 10 bases in between. The CDR3 DNA reads as TGCGCCAGCAGCTTGGATAGGGGCGGCTATGGCTACACCTTC. Translating it yields CASSLDRGGYGYTF. Complete variable domain (other parts from reference TRBV5-1 and TRBJ1-2): KAGVTQTPRYLIKTRGQQVTLSCSPISGHRSVSWYQQTPGQGLQFLFEYFSETQRNKGNFPGRFSGRQFSNSRSEMNVSTLELGDSALYLCASSLDRGGYGYTFGSGTRLTVV.

This sequence joins TRBV29-1 and TRBJ1-2; 10 positions match TRBD1. The germline gives CDR1 SQVTM, CDR2 ANQGSEA. The CDR3 sequence is 15 residues long. Trimming took 6 bases from V and 5 from J; bases not matched to a gene: 12. CDR3 sequence: CSVHATGTGDYGYTF. The CDR3 coding sequence is TGCAGCGTCCACGCGACCGGGACAGGGGATTATGGCTACACCTTC.

This clone was observed a handful of times. The V and J genes are TRBV5-6 and TRBJ2-1, with 13 bases fitting TRBD2. The trim removed 5 bases at V and 5 bases at J, leaving 7 bases unmatched. CDR1 and CDR2 (germline): SGHDT, YYEEEE. This CDR3 comprises 16 residues. The CDR3 DNA follows: TGTGCCAGCAGTTTTGGGACTAGCGGGGCGAACAATGAGCAGTTCTTC. Translation gives CASSFGTSGANNEQFF.

J is TRBJ1-1 and V is TRBV30; 7 bases match TRBD1. The CDR3 extends over 14 amino acids. Germline CDR1 is GTSNPN and CDR2 is SVGIG (reference sequence). V was pared by 2 bases and J by 0 bases, with 3 bases of the junction left unmatched. The CDR3 nucleotides read TGTGCCTGGAGTAGAGGGGGCGTGAACACTGAAGCTTTCTTT. This sequence encodes CAWSRGGVNTEAFF.

The chain joins TRBV27 to TRBJ2-7; D unresolved. V shed 6 bases and J shed 3 bases, with 18 bases lying between them. This CDR3 comprises 15 residues. Per the germline V gene, CDR1 is MNHEY and CDR2 is SMNVEV (reference sequence). This CDR3 reads CASSGVDTSHYEQYF. The DNA for the CDR3 is TGTGCCAGCAGCGGCGTCGACACTTCCCACTACGAGCAGTACTTC.

The chain employs TRBV9 and TRBJ2-7; D might be TRBD2 (6 bases). The CDR3 sequence is 13 residues long. CDR1 and CDR2 from the germline V gene are SGDLS and YYNGEE. Trimming shortened V by 5 bases and J by 1 base, and 10 bases separated the two germline ends. CDR3 amino acids: CASRGGGSYEQYF. CDR3 coding DNA: TGTGCCAGCAGGGGCGGAGGGTCCTACGAGCAGTACTTC.

This clone has a single count. The rearrangement uses TRBV29-1 and TRBJ1-1, with 10 bases that match TRBD1. The J segment lost 1 base and the V segment lost 4 bases, leaving 3 bases of the junction unmatched. The CDR3 has 14 amino acids. The germline CDR1 and CDR2 sequences are SQVTM and ANQGSEA. The CDR3 loop reads CSVGTGGPNTEAFF. The CDR3 DNA is TGCAGCGTTGGGACAGGGGGTCCGAACACTGAAGCTTTCTTT. Using reference TRBV29-1 and TRBJ1-1 for the parts outside the CDR3, the full variable domain is SAVISQKPSRDICQRGTSLTIQCQVDSQVTMMFWYRQQPGQSLTLIATANQGSEATYESGFVIDKFPISRPNLTFSTLTVSNMSPEDSSIYLCSVGTGGPNTEAFFGQGTRLTVV.

As for this clone: One junction end disagrees with the germline gene, perhaps due to a read error. This chain uses TRBV29-1 with TRBJ2-6; D perhaps matches TRBD1 (5 bases). The CDR3 loop spans 15 amino acids. Germline CDR1 and CDR2: SQVTM and ANQGSEA. CDR3 region: CSAGLPIAGANGLTF. The CDR3 DNA follows: TGCAGCGCTGGCCTCCCCATCGCTGGGGCCAACGGCCTGACTTTC.

In this sample, this clone turned up a few times. This rearrangement joins TRBV5-1 to TRBJ2-1; TRBD2 matches 10 bases. The CDR3 consists of 16 residues. The V segment lost 5 bases and the J segment 8 bases; nucleotides outside the gene matches: 13. Germline V lookup: CDR1 SGHRS, CDR2 YFSETQ. This CDR3 is CASREEVSGGADEQFF. CDR3 nucleotides: TGCGCCAGCAGGGAAGAGGTCAGCGGGGGGGCCGATGAGCAGTTCTTC.

The genes are TRBV18 and TRBJ1-3, with D maybe TRBD1 (5 bases). V lost 3 bases, J lost 5 bases, and 8 bases lay in between. The CDR3 contains 13 residues. CDR1 KGHSH and CDR2 LQKENI come from the germline V gene. The CDR3 protein is CASSPSDRNTIYF. The CDR3 DNA reads TGTGCCAGCTCACCGTCGGACAGAAACACCATATATTTT.

The V gene is TRBV7-9, the J gene TRBJ1-5; 8 bases are shared with TRBD1. Germline V gives CDR1 SEHNR, CDR2 FQNEAQ (reference sequence). The V segment lost 5 bases and the J segment 2 bases; nucleotides outside the gene matches: 5. The CDR3 covers 15 residues. The CDR3, as DNA: TGTGCCAGCAGCCGTTCGGGACAGGGCAATCAGCCCCAGCATTTT. The encoded protein is CASSRSGQGNQPQHF.